This T cell receptor beta chain was sequenced in a study of T cell responses to AZD1222 COVID-19 vaccine. Findings of the study overall: Clonal diversity was possibly underestimated, and the donors were mostly white British, with more females.

This clone has just a few counts. What it binds is unknown. The CDR3 runs 12 residues. Germline CDR1 and CDR2: SGHRS and YFSETQ. Trimming took 7 bases from V and 1 from J, leaving 8 bases between them. Some clones are missing from TCRdb's copy, which holds only in-frame ones; the method was immunoSEQ multiplex PCR. The data hold about 85,000 clones, with roughly nine tenths observed a single time. The rearrangement uses TRBV5-1 and TRBJ1-1, with D maybe TRBD1 (5 bases). The sequence was collected from an adult in good health. The sequencing used peripheral blood, collected on day 0 of AZD1222 vaccination. DNA for the CDR3: TGCGCCAGCGAAGGGGAGAACACTGAAGCTTTCTTT. This encodes CASEGENTEAFF.